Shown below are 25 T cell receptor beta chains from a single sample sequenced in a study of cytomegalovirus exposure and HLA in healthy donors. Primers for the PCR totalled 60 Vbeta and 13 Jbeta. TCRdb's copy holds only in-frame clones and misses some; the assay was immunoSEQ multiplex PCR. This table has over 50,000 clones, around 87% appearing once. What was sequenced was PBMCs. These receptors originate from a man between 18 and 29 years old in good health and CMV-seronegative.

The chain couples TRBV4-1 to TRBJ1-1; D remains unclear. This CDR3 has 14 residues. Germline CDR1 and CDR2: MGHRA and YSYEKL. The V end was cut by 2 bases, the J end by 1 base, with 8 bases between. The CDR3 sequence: CASSQMSWNTEAFF. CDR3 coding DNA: TGCGCCAGCAGCCAAATGAGCTGGAACACTGAAGCTTTCTTT.

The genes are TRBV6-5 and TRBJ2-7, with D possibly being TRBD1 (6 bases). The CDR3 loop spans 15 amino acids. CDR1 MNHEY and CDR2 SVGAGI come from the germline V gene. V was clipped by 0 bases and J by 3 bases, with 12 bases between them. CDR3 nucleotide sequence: TGTGCCAGCAGTTACTCGCAGGGGCTTAGCTACGAGCAGTACTTC. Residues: CASSYSQGLSYEQYF.

For the CDR3, the DNA is TGTGCCAGCAGTTCCCCAGCTAGCGGGGCTGAGACCCAGTACTTC. Its protein product is CASSSPASGAETQYF. The V and J genes are TRBV6-5 and TRBJ2-5, with 9 bases identical to TRBD2. The CDR3 extends over 15 amino acids. With V trimmed by 4 bases and J by 5 bases, 8 bases remained unmatched. The germline V gene encodes CDR1 MNHEY and CDR2 SVGAGI.

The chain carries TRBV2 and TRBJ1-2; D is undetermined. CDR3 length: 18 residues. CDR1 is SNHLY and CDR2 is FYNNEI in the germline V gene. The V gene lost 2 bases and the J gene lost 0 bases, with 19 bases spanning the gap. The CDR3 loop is CASSETFSTAPSNYGYTF. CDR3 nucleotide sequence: TGTGCCAGCAGTGAAACCTTTAGTACAGCCCCCTCTAACTATGGCTACACCTTC.

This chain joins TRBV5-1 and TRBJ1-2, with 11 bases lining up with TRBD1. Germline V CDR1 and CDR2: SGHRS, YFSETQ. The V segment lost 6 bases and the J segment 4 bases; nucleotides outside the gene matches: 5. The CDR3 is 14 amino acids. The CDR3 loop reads CASTRTGGGYGYTF. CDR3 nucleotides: TGCGCCAGCACCCGGACAGGGGGCGGCTATGGCTACACCTTC.

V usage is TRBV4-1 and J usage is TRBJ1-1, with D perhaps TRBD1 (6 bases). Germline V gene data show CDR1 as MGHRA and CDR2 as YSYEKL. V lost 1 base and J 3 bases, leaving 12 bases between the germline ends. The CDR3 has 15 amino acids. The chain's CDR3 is CASSQAGGAHTEAFF. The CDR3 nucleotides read TGCGCCAGCAGCCAAGCGGGGGGGGCACACACTGAAGCTTTCTTT.

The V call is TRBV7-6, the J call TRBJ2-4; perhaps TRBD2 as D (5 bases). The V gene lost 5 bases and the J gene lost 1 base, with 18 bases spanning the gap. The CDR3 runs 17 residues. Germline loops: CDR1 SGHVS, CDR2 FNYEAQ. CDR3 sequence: CASSPSEGRRAKNIQYF. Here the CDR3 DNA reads TGTGCCAGCAGCCCCTCTGAGGGAAGGAGGGCCAAAAACATTCAGTACTTC. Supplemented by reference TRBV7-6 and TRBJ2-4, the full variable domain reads GAGVSQSPRYKVTKRGQDVALRCDPISGHVSLYWYRQALGQGPEFLTYFNYEAQQDKSGLPNDRFSAERPEGSISTLTIQRTEQRDSAMYRCASSPSEGRRAKNIQYFGAGTRLSVL.

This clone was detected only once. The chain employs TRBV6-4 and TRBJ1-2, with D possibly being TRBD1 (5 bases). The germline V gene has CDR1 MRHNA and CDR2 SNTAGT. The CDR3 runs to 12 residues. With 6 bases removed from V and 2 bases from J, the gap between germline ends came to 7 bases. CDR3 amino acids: CASRGGNYGYTF. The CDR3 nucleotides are TGTGCCAGCAGGGGGGGGAACTATGGCTACACCTTC.

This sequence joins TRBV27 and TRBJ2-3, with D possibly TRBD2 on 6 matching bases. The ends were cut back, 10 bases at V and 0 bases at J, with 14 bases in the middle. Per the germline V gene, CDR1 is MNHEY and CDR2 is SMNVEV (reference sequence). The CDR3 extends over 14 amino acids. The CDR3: CATRAGTSTDTQYF. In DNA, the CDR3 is TGTGCCACCCGGGCCGGGACTAGCACAGATACGCAGTATTTT.

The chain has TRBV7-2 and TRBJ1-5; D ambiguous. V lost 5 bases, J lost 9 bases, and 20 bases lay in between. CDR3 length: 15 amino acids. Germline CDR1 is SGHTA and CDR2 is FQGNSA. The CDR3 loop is CASSPQPAQSAPQHF. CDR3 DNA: TGTGCCAGCAGCCCACAGCCGGCTCAATCCGCGCCCCAGCATTTT.

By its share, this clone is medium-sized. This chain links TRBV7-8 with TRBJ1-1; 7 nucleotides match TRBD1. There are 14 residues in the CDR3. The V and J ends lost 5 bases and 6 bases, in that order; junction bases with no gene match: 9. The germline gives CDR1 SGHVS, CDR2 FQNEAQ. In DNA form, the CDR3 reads TGTGCCAGCAGCCCACGACAGGGCTATGCTGAAGCTTTCTTT. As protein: CASSPRQGYAEAFF.

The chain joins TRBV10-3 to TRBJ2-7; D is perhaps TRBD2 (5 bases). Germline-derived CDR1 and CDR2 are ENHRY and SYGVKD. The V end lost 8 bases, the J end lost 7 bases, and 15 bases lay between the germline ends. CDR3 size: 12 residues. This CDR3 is CAIGEGELEQYF. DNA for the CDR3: TGTGCCATCGGAGAGGGTGAACTAGAGCAGTACTTC.

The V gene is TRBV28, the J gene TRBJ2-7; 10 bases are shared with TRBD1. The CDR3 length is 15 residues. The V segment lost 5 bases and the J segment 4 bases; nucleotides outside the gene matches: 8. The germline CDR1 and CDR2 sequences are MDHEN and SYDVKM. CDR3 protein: CASSPPGTGAYEQYF. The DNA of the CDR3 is TGTGCCAGCAGTCCCCCCGGGACAGGGGCGTACGAGCAGTACTTC.

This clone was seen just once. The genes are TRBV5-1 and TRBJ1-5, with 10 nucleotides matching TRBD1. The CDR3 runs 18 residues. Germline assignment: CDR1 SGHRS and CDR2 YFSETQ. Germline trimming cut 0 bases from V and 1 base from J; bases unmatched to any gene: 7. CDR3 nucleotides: TGCGCCAGCAGCTTGGGTCCGGGACAGGGGAAGAGCAATCAGCCCCAGCATTTT. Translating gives CASSLGPGQGKSNQPQHF.

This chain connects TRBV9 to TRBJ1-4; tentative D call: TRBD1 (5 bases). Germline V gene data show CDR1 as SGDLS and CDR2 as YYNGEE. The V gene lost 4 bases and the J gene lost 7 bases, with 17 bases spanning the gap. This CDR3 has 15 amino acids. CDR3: CASSTLGGAGEKLFF. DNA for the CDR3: TGTGCCAGCAGCACCCTAGGAGGGGCGGGTGAAAAACTGTTTTTT.

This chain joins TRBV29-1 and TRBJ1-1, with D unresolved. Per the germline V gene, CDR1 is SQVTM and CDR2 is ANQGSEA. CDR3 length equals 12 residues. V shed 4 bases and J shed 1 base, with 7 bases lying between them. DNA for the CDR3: TGCAGCGTTGGGGCGGGGAACACTGAAGCTTTCTTT. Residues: CSVGAGNTEAFF.

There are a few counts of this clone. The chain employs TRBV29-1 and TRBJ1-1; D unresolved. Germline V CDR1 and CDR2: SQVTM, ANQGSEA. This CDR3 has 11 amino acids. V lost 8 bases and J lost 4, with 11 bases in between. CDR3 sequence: CSPSRGTEAFF. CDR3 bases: TGCAGCCCCTCCCGAGGCACTGAAGCTTTCTTT.

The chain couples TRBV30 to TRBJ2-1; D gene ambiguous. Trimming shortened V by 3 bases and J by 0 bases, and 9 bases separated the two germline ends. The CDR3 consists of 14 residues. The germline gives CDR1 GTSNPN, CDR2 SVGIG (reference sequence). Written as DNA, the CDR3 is TGTGCCTGGAGATGGCAGAACTCCTACAATGAGCAGTTCTTC. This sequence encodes CAWRWQNSYNEQFF.

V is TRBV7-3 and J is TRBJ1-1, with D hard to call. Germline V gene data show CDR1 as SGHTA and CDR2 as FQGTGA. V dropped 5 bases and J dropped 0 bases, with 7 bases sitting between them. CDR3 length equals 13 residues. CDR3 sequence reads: CASSLSMNTEAFF. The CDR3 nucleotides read TGTGCCAGCAGCCTATCTATGAACACTGAAGCTTTCTTT. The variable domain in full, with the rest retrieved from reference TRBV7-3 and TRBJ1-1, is GAGVSQTPSNKVTEKGKYVELRCDPISGHTALYWYRQSLGQGPEFLIYFQGTGAADDSGLPNDRFFAVRPEGSVSTLKIQRTERGDSAVYLCASSLSMNTEAFFGQGTRLTVV.

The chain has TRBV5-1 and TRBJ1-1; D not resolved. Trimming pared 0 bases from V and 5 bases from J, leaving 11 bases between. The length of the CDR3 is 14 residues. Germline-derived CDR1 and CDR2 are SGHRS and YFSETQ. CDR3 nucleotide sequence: TGCGCCAGCAGCTTGGTAGGCCGAGGGACTGAAGCTTTCTTT. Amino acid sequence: CASSLVGRGTEAFF.

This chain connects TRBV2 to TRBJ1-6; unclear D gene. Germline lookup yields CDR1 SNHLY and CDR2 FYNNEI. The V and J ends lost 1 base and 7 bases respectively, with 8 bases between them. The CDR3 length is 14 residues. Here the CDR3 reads CASSEDGVNSPLHF. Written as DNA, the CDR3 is TGTGCCAGCAGTGAAGACGGAGTCAATTCACCCCTCCACTTT. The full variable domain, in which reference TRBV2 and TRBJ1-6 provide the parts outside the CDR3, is EPEVTQTPSHQVTQMGQEVILRCVPISNHLYFYWYRQILGQKVEFLVSFYNNEISEKSEIFDDQFSVERPDGSNFTLKIRSTKLEDSAMYFCASSEDGVNSPLHFGNGTRLTVT.

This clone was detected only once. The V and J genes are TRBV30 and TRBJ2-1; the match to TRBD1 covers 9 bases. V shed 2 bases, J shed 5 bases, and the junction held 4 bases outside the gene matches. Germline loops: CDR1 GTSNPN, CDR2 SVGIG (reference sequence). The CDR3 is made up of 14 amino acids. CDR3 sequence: CAWSPGTGNNEQFF. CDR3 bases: TGTGCCTGGAGTCCAGGGACAGGGAACAATGAGCAGTTCTTC.

The CDR3 here is CASTGQGYTEAFF. DNA for the CDR3: TGTGCCAGTACTGGACAGGGGTACACTGAAGCTTTCTTT. The chain couples TRBV19 to TRBJ1-1; 9 nucleotides align to TRBD1. There are 13 residues in the CDR3. Looked up from germline, CDR1 is LNHDA and CDR2 is SQIVND (reference sequence). With 7 bases clipped from V and 3 bases from J, the junction kept 3 bases outside the gene matches.

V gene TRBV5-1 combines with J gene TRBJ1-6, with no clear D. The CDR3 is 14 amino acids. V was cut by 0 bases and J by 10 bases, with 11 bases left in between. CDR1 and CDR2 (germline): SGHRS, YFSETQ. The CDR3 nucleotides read TGCGCCAGCAGCTTGGCGCAGGCGGGCTCACCCCTCCACTTT. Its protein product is CASSLAQAGSPLHF.

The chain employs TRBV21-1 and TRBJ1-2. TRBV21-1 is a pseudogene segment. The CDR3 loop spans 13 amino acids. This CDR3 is CASSSESDYGYTF. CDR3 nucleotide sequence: TGTGCCAGCAGCAGCGAGTCTGATTATGGCTACACCTTC.